This T cell receptor (beta chain) was obtained from a study of cytotoxic CD8 clonotypes in ibrutinib-treated CLL. This CDR3 is built from 13 residues. The V and J ends lost 6 bases and 5 bases respectively, with 10 bases between them. Germline V gives CDR1 MNHEY, CDR2 SVGAGI. Profiling relied on immunoSEQ multiplex PCR, and the TCRdb table lists in-frame clones only, not all of them. The table records around 150,000 clones, around 84% of them present only once. The chain couples TRBV6-5 to TRBJ2-2; D ambiguous. This receptor was obtained from a human donor with chronic lymphocytic leukemia. This specimen consisted of PBMCs, obtained after 12 months of ibrutinib treatment. As DNA, the CDR3 is TGTGCCAGCAGGGAGCAGATTACCGGGGAGCTGTTTTTT. Translation: CASREQITGELFF.